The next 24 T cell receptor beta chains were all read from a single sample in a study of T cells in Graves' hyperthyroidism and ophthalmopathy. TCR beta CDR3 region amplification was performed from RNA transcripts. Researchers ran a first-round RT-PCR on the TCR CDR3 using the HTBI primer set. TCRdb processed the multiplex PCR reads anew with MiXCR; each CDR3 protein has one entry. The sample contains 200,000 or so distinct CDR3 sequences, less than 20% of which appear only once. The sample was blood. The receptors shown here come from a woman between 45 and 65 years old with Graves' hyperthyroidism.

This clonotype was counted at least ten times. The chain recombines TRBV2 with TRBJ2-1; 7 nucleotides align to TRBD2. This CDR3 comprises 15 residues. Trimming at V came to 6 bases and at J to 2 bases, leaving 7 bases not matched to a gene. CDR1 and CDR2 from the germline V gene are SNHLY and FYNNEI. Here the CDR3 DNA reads TGTGCCAGCAGGGCGGCGGGAGTGGCCTACAATGAGCAGTTCTTC. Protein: CASRAAGVAYNEQFF.

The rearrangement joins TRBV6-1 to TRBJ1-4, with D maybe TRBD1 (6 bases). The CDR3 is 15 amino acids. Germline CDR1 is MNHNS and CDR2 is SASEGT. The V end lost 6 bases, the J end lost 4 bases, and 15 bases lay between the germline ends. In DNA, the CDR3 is TGTGCCAGCAGCCCCGGACAGTTCGATAATGAAAAACTGTTTTTT. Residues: CASSPGQFDNEKLFF.

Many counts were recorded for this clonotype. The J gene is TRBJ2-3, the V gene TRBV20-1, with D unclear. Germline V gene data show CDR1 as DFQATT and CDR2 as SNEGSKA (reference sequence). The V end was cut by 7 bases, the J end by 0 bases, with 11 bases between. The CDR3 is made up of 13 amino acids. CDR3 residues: CSGSVPSTDTQYF. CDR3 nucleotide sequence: TGCAGTGGATCAGTACCTAGCACAGATACGCAGTATTTT.

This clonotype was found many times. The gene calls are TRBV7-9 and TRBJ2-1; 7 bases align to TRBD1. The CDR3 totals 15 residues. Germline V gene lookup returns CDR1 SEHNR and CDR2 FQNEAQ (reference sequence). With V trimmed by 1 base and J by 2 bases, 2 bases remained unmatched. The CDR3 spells CASSLDRGTYNEQFF. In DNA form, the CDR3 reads TGTGCCAGCAGCTTAGACAGGGGCACCTACAATGAGCAGTTCTTC.

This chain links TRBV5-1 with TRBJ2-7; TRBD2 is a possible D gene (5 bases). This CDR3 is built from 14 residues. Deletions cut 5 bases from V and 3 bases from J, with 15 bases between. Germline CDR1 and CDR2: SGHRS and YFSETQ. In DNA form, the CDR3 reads TGCGCCAGCAGAAAGACGGTCGGAGGCTACGAGCAGTACTTC. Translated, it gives CASRKTVGGYEQYF.

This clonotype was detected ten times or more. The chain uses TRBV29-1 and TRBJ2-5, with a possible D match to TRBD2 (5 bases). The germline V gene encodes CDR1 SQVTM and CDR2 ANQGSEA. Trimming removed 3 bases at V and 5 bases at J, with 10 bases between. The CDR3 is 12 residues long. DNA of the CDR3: TGCAGCGTTGAGAGGGATTTGGAGACCCAGTACTTC. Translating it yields CSVERDLETQYF.

The CDR3 loop is CASSQEAGQRYGYTF. In nucleotides, the CDR3 is TGTGCCAGCAGCCAAGAGGCGGGACAGCGCTATGGCTACACCTTC. The chain combines TRBV4-2 with TRBJ1-2, with TRBD1 matching 7 bases. CDR1 and CDR2 from the germline V gene are LGHNA and YNFKEQ. With 0 bases clipped from V and 4 bases from J, the junction kept 5 bases outside the gene matches. The CDR3 covers 15 residues.

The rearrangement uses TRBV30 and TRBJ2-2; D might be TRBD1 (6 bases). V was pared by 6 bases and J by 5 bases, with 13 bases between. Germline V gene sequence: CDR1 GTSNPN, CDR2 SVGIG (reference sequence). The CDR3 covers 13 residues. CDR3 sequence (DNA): TGTGCCTGCCCTAACAGGGTAACCGGGGAGCTGTTTTTT. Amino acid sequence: CACPNRVTGELFF.

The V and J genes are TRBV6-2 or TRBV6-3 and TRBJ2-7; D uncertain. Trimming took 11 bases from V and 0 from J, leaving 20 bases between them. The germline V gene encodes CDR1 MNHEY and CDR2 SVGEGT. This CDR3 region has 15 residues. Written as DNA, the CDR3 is TGTGCCGGCACCCCCTACCTGGGCAGCTCCTACGAGCAGTACTTC. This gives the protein CAGTPYLGSSYEQYF.

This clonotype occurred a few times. The CDR3 region has the DNA TGCGCCAGCAGCTTGGCACAGGCAAACACTGAAGCTTTCTTT. Protein: CASSLAQANTEAFF. This sequence joins TRBV5-1 and TRBJ1-1, with D tentatively TRBD1 (5 bases). The germline V gene has CDR1 SGHRS and CDR2 YFSETQ. V dropped 0 bases and J dropped 2 bases, with 8 bases sitting between them. This CDR3 spans 14 amino acids.

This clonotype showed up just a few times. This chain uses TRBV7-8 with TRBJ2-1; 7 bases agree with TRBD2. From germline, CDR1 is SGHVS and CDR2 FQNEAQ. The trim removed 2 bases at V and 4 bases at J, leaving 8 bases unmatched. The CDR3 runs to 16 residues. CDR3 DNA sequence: TGTGCCAGCAGCTTAACACTAGCGAGGGGATACAATGAGCAGTTCTTC. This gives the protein CASSLTLARGYNEQFF.

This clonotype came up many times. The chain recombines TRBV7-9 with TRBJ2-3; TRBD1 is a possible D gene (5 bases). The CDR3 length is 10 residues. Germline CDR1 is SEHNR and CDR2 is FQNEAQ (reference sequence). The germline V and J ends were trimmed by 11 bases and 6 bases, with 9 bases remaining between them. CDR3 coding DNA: TGTGCCGCGAAGGGGGATACGCAGTATTTT. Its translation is CAAKGDTQYF.

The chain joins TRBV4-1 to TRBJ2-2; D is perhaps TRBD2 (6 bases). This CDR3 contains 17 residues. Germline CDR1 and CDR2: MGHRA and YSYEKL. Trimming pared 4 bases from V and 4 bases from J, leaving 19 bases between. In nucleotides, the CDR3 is TGCGCCAGCAGCCCGGGTGGCGGCCGGGGGAGCACCGGGGAGCTGTTTTTT. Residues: CASSPGGGRGSTGELFF.

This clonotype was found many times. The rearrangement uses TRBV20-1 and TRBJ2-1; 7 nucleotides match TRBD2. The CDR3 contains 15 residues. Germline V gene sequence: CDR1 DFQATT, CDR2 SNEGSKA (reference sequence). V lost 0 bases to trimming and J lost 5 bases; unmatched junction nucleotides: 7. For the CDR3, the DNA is TGCAGTGCTAGAGATGGGTCGCGGGAGAACAATGAGCAGTTCTTC. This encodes CSARDGSRENNEQFF.

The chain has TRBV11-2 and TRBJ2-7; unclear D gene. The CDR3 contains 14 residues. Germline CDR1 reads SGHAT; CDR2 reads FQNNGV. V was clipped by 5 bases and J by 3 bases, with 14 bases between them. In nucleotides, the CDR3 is TGTGCCAGCAGCCAGCTAGGACCGGACTACGAGCAGTACTTC. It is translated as CASSQLGPDYEQYF.

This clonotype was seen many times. CDR3 nucleotides: TGTGCCAGCAGCTTCTATGCAGGGAACAATCAGCCCCAGCATTTT. Translating gives CASSFYAGNNQPQHF. V is TRBV11-2 and J is TRBJ1-5, with D possibly matching TRBD1 (5 bases). The CDR3 runs 15 residues. Trimming pared 3 bases from V and 3 bases from J, leaving 12 bases between. Germline CDR1 and CDR2: SGHAT and FQNNGV.

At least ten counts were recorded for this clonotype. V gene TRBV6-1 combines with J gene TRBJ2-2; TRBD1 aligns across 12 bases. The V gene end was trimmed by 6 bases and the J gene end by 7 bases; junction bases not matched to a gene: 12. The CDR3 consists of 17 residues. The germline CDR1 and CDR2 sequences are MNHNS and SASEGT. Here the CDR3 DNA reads TGTGCCAGCAGACCAAGAGCCGGGACAGGGGGCAACGGGGAGCTGTTTTTT. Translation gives CASRPRAGTGGNGELFF.

CDR3 region: CASRKAGAPYEQYF. The CDR3 region has the DNA TGTGCCAGTAGAAAAGCGGGAGCTCCCTACGAGCAGTACTTC. The chain carries TRBV19 and TRBJ2-7, with 8 bases matching TRBD2. Unmatched junction bases numbered 6, after V lost 6 bases and J lost 2 bases. This CDR3 region has 14 residues. In germline, CDR1 is LNHDA, CDR2 SQIVND (reference sequence).

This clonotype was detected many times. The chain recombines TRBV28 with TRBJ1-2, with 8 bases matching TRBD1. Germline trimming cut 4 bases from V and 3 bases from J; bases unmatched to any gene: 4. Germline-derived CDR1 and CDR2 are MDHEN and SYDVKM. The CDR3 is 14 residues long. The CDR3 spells CASSWDRPHYGYTF. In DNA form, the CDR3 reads TGTGCCAGCAGTTGGGACAGGCCCCACTATGGCTACACCTTC.

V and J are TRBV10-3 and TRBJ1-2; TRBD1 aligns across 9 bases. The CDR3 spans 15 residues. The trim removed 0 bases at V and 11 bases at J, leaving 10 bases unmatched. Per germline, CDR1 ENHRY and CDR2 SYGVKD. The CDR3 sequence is CAISESSTRQGVYTF. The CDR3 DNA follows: TGTGCCATCAGTGAGTCCTCGACTAGACAGGGGGTTTACACCTTC.

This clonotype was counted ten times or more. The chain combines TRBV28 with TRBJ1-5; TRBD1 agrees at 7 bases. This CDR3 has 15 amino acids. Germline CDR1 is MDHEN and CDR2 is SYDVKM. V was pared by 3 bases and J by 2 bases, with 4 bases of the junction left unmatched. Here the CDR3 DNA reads TGTGCCAGCAGTTTCCGAGGACAGGGCAATCAGCCCCAGCATTTT. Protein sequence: CASSFRGQGNQPQHF.

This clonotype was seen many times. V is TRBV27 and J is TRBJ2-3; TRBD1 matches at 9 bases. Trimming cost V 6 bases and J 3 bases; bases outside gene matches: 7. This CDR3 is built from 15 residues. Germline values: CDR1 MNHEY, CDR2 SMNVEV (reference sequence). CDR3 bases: TGTGCCAGCAGATGGGGGACAGGGCAGACAGATACGCAGTATTTT. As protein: CASRWGTGQTDTQYF.

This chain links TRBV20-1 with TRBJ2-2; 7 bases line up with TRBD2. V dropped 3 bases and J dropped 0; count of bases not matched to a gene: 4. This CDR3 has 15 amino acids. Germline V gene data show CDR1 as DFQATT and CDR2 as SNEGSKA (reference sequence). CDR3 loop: CSARGLAANTGELFF. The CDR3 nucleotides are TGCAGTGCTAGGGGGCTAGCGGCGAACACCGGGGAGCTGTTTTTT.

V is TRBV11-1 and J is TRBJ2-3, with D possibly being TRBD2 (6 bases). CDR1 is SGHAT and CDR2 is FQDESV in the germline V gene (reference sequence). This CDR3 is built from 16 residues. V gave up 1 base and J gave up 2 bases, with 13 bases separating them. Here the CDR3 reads CASSLGGDSFTDTQYF. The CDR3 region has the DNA TGTGCCAGCAGCTTAGGAGGGGACTCTTTCACAGATACGCAGTATTTT.